This T cell receptor beta chain derives from a study of regulatory T cells in long-lasting Graves disease. The study, taken as a whole, reports: Persistent Graves' patients showed a TCR diversity that was lower than that of newly diagnosed ones.

This clonotype was found many times. What it binds is not known. According to the study, TCR beta libraries were built with iRepertoire HTBI primers and CDR3-region Arm-PCR. One entry per CDR3 protein results from TCRdb running MiXCR on the multiplex PCR reads. The sample has under 300,000 distinct CDR3 sequences; 20% to 25% are singletons. Trimming stripped 0 bases from V and 10 bases from J, with 14 bases between. In germline, CDR1 is KGHDR, CDR2 SFDVKD. CDR3 size: 14 residues. Time point reported: newly diagnosed GD, antithyroid drugs for less than 3 months. PBMC-derived RNA was used for the TCR library.

This receptor was identified in a female donor with Graves disease. This specimen consisted of peripheral blood mononuclear cells (PBMCs), obtained at new diagnosis, from a patient treated with antithyroid drugs. V gene TRBV24-1 combines with J gene TRBJ1-1; tentative D call: TRBD1 (5 bases). This CDR3 is CATSDLKRREGAFF. The CDR3 bases are TGTGCCACCAGTGATTTGAAGCGCAGGGAGGGAGCTTTCTTT.